These 24 T cell receptor beta chains were all obtained from the same sample, sequenced in a study of T cell changes during pregnancy in multiple sclerosis. This table comes from immunoSEQ multiplex PCR, and its TCRdb copy is limited to in-frame clones, with some not included. The sample has fewer than 35,000 clones; around 93% are singletons. The material was CD4+ T cells from peripheral blood mononuclear cells, obtained in the second trimester of pregnancy. The source of these receptors is a female donor with multiple sclerosis, enrolled in a pregnancy study.

This clone was recorded once. V usage is TRBV21-1 and J usage is TRBJ2-7; the D call in the table, TRBD2, was not verified against the DNA. TRBV21-1 is shown as a pseudogene. This CDR3 contains 13 residues. CDR3 residues: CASSKKEAYEQYF. The CDR3 nucleotides read TGTGCCAGCAGCAAAAAAGAGGCCTACGAGCAGTACTTC.

This chain links TRBV4-1 with TRBJ1-2; D is unclear. Per the germline V gene, CDR1 is MGHRA and CDR2 is YSYEKL. Between the trimmed V and J ends, which lost 1 base and 4 bases, there was a span of 13 bases. This CDR3 is built from 15 residues. This CDR3 reads CASSQVEAYGYGYTF. CDR3 sequence (DNA): TGCGCCAGCAGCCAAGTAGAGGCGTATGGCTATGGCTACACCTTC.

The V call is TRBV28, the J call TRBJ1-5, with D unclear. The CDR3 has 14 residues. In germline, CDR1 is MDHEN, CDR2 SYDVKM. With 9 bases removed from V and 6 bases from J, the gap between germline ends came to 18 bases. The CDR3 DNA sequence: TGTGCCAGATCGCGGCCAGCGGGTAGTCAGCCCCAGCATTTT. Protein product: CARSRPAGSQPQHF.

The chain uses TRBV21-1 and TRBJ2-3; TRBD2 is taken as the D call from the table, unchecked against the DNA. TRBV21-1 is classified as a pseudogene. This CDR3 has 15 residues. The CDR3 loop is CASSNGTQMRDTQYF. The CDR3 DNA reads as TGTGCCAGCAGCAACGGGACTCAAATGAGGGATACGCAGTATTTT.

This clone was counted a single time. V usage is TRBV11-2 and J usage is TRBJ2-7; possible D gene TRBD1, 5 bases. Trimming removed 5 bases at V and 2 bases at J, with 16 bases between. The germline V gene has CDR1 SGHAT and CDR2 FQNNGV. The CDR3 extends over 15 amino acids. This CDR3 is CASSRTRVGAYEQYF. The CDR3 region has the DNA TGTGCCAGCAGCCGCACCAGGGTTGGGGCCTACGAGCAGTACTTC.

The rearrangement joins TRBV6-1 to TRBJ1-5; 11 nucleotides align to TRBD1. Germline values: CDR1 MNHNS, CDR2 SASEGT. This CDR3 region has 15 residues. The ends lost 8 bases at V and 4 bases at J; junction bases unmatched: 7. This CDR3 is CASGSGTGGNQPQHF. CDR3 DNA: TGTGCCAGCGGTTCCGGGACAGGGGGTAATCAGCCCCAGCATTTT.

The chain is built from TRBV2 and TRBJ1-5; possibly TRBD1 for D (5 bases). The CDR3 runs 14 residues. The germline gives CDR1 SNHLY, CDR2 FYNNEI. V was trimmed by 4 bases and J by 7 bases, leaving 14 bases between them. The CDR3 reads CASSGRQGVQPQHF. As DNA, the CDR3 is TGTGCCAGCAGTGGAAGGCAGGGTGTCCAGCCCCAGCATTTT.

The gene calls are TRBV27 and TRBJ1-1, with D possibly being TRBD1 (6 bases). V lost 5 bases and J 1 base, leaving 11 bases between the germline ends. This CDR3 region has 14 residues. The germline V gene encodes CDR1 MNHEY and CDR2 SMNVEV (reference sequence). CDR3 coding DNA: TGTGCCAGCAGTCCCCGGACAGCGAACACTGAAGCTTTCTTT. Translated, it gives CASSPRTANTEAFF.

V usage is TRBV30 and J usage is TRBJ1-3; D is ambiguous. Trimming took off 5 bases at V and 0 bases at J, with 11 bases between the two ends. CDR3 size: 14 residues. Per germline, CDR1 GTSNPN and CDR2 SVGIG (reference sequence). This chain's CDR3 is CAWASGVSGNTIYF. CDR3 nucleotides: TGTGCCTGGGCGTCCGGAGTCTCTGGAAACACCATATATTTT.

The chain combines TRBV5-1 with TRBJ2-5, with D maybe TRBD2 (5 bases). This CDR3 is 12 amino acids long. V was clipped by 7 bases and J by 2 bases, with 9 bases between them. Germline CDR1 reads SGHRS; CDR2 reads YFSETQ. The CDR3 region is CASGRPQETQYF. CDR3 coding DNA: TGCGCCAGCGGGAGACCGCAAGAGACCCAGTACTTC.

The chain links TRBV2 to TRBJ1-4; 9 bases fit TRBD1. The CDR3 is 14 amino acids. From germline, CDR1 is SNHLY and CDR2 FYNNEI. V was clipped by 7 bases and J by 6 bases; unmatched bases: 6. CDR3 DNA: TGTGCCAGCAAGGTCCGGACAGGGGATGAAAAACTGTTTTTT. It translates to CASKVRTGDEKLFF.

This rearrangement joins TRBV6-5 to TRBJ1-2; D unresolved. Per germline, CDR1 MNHEY and CDR2 SVGAGI. This CDR3 comprises 15 residues. V dropped 2 bases and J dropped 3 bases, with 13 bases sitting between them. CDR3 coding DNA: TGTGCCAGCAGTTACCCCCCCCGGGAGTACTATGGCTACACCTTC. The encoded protein is CASSYPPREYYGYTF.

This clone was recorded only once. J is TRBJ1-2 and V is TRBV30; 7 bases are a match to TRBD1. Looked up from germline, CDR1 is GTSNPN and CDR2 is SVGIG (reference sequence). There are 14 residues in the CDR3. The V gene end was trimmed by 1 base and the J gene end by 3 bases; junction bases not matched to a gene: 5. The CDR3 loop reads CAWSDRGNHYGYTF. The DNA of the CDR3 is TGTGCCTGGAGTGACAGGGGTAATCACTATGGCTACACCTTC.

This chain connects TRBV5-1 to TRBJ2-3; a possible D gene is TRBD2 (6 bases). The CDR3 spans 15 residues. In germline, CDR1 is SGHRS, CDR2 YFSETQ. The V end was cut by 4 bases, the J end by 2 bases, with 14 bases between. In nucleotides, the CDR3 is TGCGCCAGCAGCGTCGGGACTGGACCCACAGATACGCAGTATTTT. Translating gives CASSVGTGPTDTQYF.

V usage is TRBV28 and J usage is TRBJ2-7; possible D gene TRBD1, 6 bases. Trimming shortened V by 6 bases and J by 4 bases, and 16 bases separated the two germline ends. The CDR3 sequence is 14 residues long. Germline assignment: CDR1 MDHEN and CDR2 SYDVKM. In DNA, the CDR3 is TGTGCCAGCAGCCCCCAGGGGTTCAATTACGAGCAGTACTTC. Translating gives CASSPQGFNYEQYF. Together with reference TRBV28 and TRBJ2-7, the CDR3 gives the full variable domain: DVKVTQSSRYLVKRTGEKVFLECVQDMDHENMFWYRQDPGLGLRLIYFSYDVKMKEKGDIPEGYSVSREKKERFSLILESASTNQTSMYLCASSPQGFNYEQYFGPGTRLTVT.

The gene calls are TRBV5-6 and TRBJ1-3; D is ambiguous. V shed 5 bases and J shed 0 bases, with 12 bases lying between them. Germline V CDR1 and CDR2: SGHDT, YYEEEE. This CDR3 has 15 residues. The CDR3 region is CASSNMGYSGNTIYF. The DNA of the CDR3 is TGTGCCAGCAGTAATATGGGCTACTCTGGAAACACCATATATTTT.

The V and J genes are TRBV10-1 and TRBJ2-1; 8 nucleotides line up with TRBD2. CDR1 and CDR2 (germline): WNHNN, SYGVQD (reference sequence). The CDR3 extends over 14 amino acids. The trim removed 7 bases at V and 7 bases at J, leaving 9 bases unmatched. The CDR3 sequence is CASTLAEAGNEQFF. The DNA for the CDR3 is TGCGCCAGCACACTAGCGGAGGCGGGGAATGAGCAGTTCTTC.

V gene TRBV28 combines with J gene TRBJ2-5, with 11 positions matching TRBD2. V dropped 7 bases and J dropped 4; count of bases not matched to a gene: 14. This CDR3 is 17 amino acids long. The germline CDR1 and CDR2 sequences are MDHEN and SYDVKM. CDR3 region: CASTHPGLAGGRETQYF. Written as DNA, the CDR3 is TGTGCCAGCACCCATCCTGGGCTAGCGGGAGGAAGAGAGACCCAGTACTTC.

This chain connects TRBV28 to TRBJ1-4, with TRBD1 identical over 7 bases. Germline trimming cut 5 bases from V and 8 bases from J; bases unmatched to any gene: 11. Germline V gene lookup returns CDR1 MDHEN and CDR2 SYDVKM. This CDR3 comprises 15 residues. The CDR3, as DNA: TGTGCCAGCAGTCTCCGACAGGGCCTCTCGGAAAAACTGTTTTTT. Its translation is CASSLRQGLSEKLFF.

The CDR3 DNA is TGTGCCAGCAGCTACAGCACGGCAACTAATGAAAAACTGTTTTTT. This sequence encodes CASSYSTATNEKLFF. This sequence joins TRBV11-2 and TRBJ1-4; D remains ambiguous. V dropped 4 bases and J dropped 0 bases, with 9 bases sitting between them. This CDR3 has 15 residues. Germline V gene sequence: CDR1 SGHAT, CDR2 FQNNGV. Variable domain in full (rest from reference TRBV11-2 and TRBJ1-4): EAGVAQSPRYKIIEKRQSVAFWCNPISGHATLYWYQQILGQGPKLLIQFQNNGVVDDSQLPKDRFSAERLKGVDSTLKIQPAKLEDSAVYLCASSYSTATNEKLFFGSGTQLSVL.

This chain uses TRBV29-1 with TRBJ2-7, with 16 bases that match TRBD2. V lost 8 bases to trimming and J lost 6 bases; unmatched junction nucleotides: 4. Looked up from germline, CDR1 is SQVTM and CDR2 is ANQGSEA. The CDR3 is 13 residues long. Written as DNA, the CDR3 is TGCAGCACGGGACTAGCGGGAGGGGGCGAGCAGTACTTC. This encodes CSTGLAGGGEQYF.

The chain employs TRBV9 and TRBJ2-7; possible D gene TRBD2, 5 bases. Germline V gene data show CDR1 as SGDLS and CDR2 as YYNGEE. The CDR3 sequence is 17 residues long. With 0 bases removed from V and 1 base from J, the gap between germline ends came to 17 bases. DNA of the CDR3: TGTGCCAGCAGCGTAGGGGATAGCGCATCTTATTCCTACGAGCAGTACTTC. It specifies CASSVGDSASYSYEQYF.

The J gene is TRBJ1-1, the V gene TRBV18; 10 bases agree with TRBD1. V lost 8 bases, J lost 3 bases, and 3 bases stayed unmatched. Germline CDR1 and CDR2: KGHSH and LQKENI. The CDR3 loop spans 13 amino acids. CDR3 loop: CASAGQGYTEAFF. The CDR3 nucleotides are TGTGCCAGCGCGGGACAGGGGTACACTGAAGCTTTCTTT.

The rearrangement joins TRBV5-3 to TRBJ2-7, with TRBD2 as a possible D gene (6 bases). TRBV5-3 qualifies as an ORF whose function is uncertain. The CDR3 has 14 residues. Trimming left V 4 bases short and J 5 bases short, with 16 bases between. The CDR3 protein is CARSPGAGRNEQYF. For the CDR3, the DNA is TGTGCCAGAAGCCCCGGGGCAGGGAGGAACGAGCAGTACTTC.